This TCR beta chain was documented in a study of glioma-infiltrating T cells listed by TCRdb under 2016. Study-level background: The low-grade gliomas were WHO grade II oligodendrogliomas or astrocytomas, while the glioblastomas were WHO grade IV tumors sampled at initial diagnosis rather than at recurrent diagnosis. Before surgery, glioma patients were given dexamethasone for six or fewer days. Sequencing coverage of 4.5- to 10-fold of some 1.1 million peripheral T cells was targeted for blood libraries. The study sequenced TCR alpha- and beta-chain repertoires from glioma tissue, from non-neoplastic brain tissue and from matched peripheral blood mononuclear cells. Each tissue-infiltrating repertoire was compared with the same patient's peripheral blood repertoire to measure divergence between tissue and blood T-cell populations. Three low-grade glioma patients, several primary glioblastoma patients, and three non-glioma patients who contributed non-neoplastic brain tissue made up the paired cohort. The full study reports these points: Very few CDR3 sequences were shared between tissue and blood, attributed to high CDR3 diversity and limited sampling. A signature set of shared blood CDR3 motifs marked patients with low tissue-blood divergence and was depleted in highly divergent patients. Group comparisons were based on small numbers of patients: three non-neoplastic, three low-grade glioma and several glioblastoma patients. VJ-independent divergence between tissue and blood was below expectation in non-neoplastic patients but above expectation in all gliomas, especially low-grade gliomas.

Immediately after resection, surgical brain or tumor specimens were cryofrozen in liquid nitrogen, with peripheral blood cells collected concurrently. CDR1 MDHEN and CDR2 SYDVKM are derived from the germline V gene. V was cut back by 5 bases and J by 0 bases, leaving a gap of 8 bases between them. The CDR3, cysteine through phenylalanine, is 15 amino acids long. The sequence is cut down to CDR3 DNA, 45 bases in frame from base 1. The iRepertoire nested amplicon-rescue multiplex PCR (arm-PCR) platform was used to amplify TCR alpha and beta CDR3 regions from RNA. The input for one-step reverse transcription and amplification was roughly 100-450 ng of either tissue mRNA or PBMC total RNA. After bead purification, a secondary multiplex PCR added Illumina adapters, and libraries were gel-purified between 200 and 400 bp. The libraries contained internal 6-nucleotide barcodes that were used for demultiplexing. The libraries were sequenced on an Illumina MiSeq using 2x220 or 2x250 nucleotide paired-end reads. In the original analysis: Paired reads were merged using FLASH 1.2.11 and were aligned to the GRCh37 human genome using BWA-MEM, after which TRA and TRB reads were extracted. An IMGT-derived reference of cassette sequences and CDR3 motifs, with pseudogenes included, was used for V and J assignment. Three-frame translation of reads was performed, and productive CDR3s were defined as those with a C...FGXG motif and no stop codons. A clonotype was defined as a unique combination of a V-J cassette pair and a CDR3 amino acid sequence. Filtering of reads was based on Hamming distance, with the threshold set by the sequence error rate of each sample in mapped regions. The public reads were quality trimmed at Q25 with fastp and then assembled into clones with MiXCR by TCRdb, keeping productive beta chains. Rows merge per CDR3 protein into single entries with the most common DNA and genes. What appears here as the V and J calls and clone size reflects TCRdb's work, not the paper's. This sample gives 400,000 or so distinct CDR3 sequences in total; 41% of them show up just once. Clones ranked in the top ten supply more than 10% of the sample.

This clonotype was seen only a few times. Its specific antigen is unknown. Per-nucleotide qualities are absent, and no much larger clonotype sits a single base away. Sequenced sample: glioma tissue, nonneoplastic brain tissue, or PBMCs (not recorded which). The chain employs TRBV28 and TRBJ2-6; a confident D gene designation cannot be given. The receptor was derived from a human donor with low-grade glioma or glioblastoma, undergoing nonglioma brain surgery, or in good health (not recorded which). The DNA is TGTGCCAGCAGTGAGATAGACTCTGGGGCCAACGTCCTGACTTTC. It encodes CASSEIDSGANVLTF.